The present entry profiles one T cell receptor beta chain with its context. Antigen specificity is unknown. CDR3 length: 12 residues. Unmatched junction bases numbered 6, after V lost 6 bases and J lost 10 bases. The germline gives CDR1 SNHLY, CDR2 FYNNEI. 5'RACE with constant-segment primers yielded barcoded, UMI-tagged TCR alpha and TCR beta cDNA libraries. From the 5' RACE reads, TCRdb called clonotypes with MiXCR, one entry per CDR3 protein. The sample holds about 240,000 distinct CDR3 sequences, 8% to 10% seen once. This sample was taken from a study of T-cell memory formation after mild COVID-19. Overall study: TCR clusters were mostly donor specific.

Study outcomes and limitations: Researchers report contracting CD4+ clones mostly in CM and EM, with CD8+ clones in EMRA. Cross-reactive memory appears to have joined, as suggested by some responding clones showing up in pre-infection memory.

Material for sequencing was PBMCs or a T cell subset sorted from them (not recorded which). The sequence came from a man in his late teens or twenties who had mild COVID-19 (a few samples of this study predate the infection). Cell type and time point are not known. The gene calls are TRBV2 and TRBJ2-1, with 7 bases fitting TRBD2. The CDR3 here is CASSRDGGEQFF. In nucleotides, the CDR3 is TGTGCCAGCAGCCGGGACGGGGGGGAGCAGTTCTTC.